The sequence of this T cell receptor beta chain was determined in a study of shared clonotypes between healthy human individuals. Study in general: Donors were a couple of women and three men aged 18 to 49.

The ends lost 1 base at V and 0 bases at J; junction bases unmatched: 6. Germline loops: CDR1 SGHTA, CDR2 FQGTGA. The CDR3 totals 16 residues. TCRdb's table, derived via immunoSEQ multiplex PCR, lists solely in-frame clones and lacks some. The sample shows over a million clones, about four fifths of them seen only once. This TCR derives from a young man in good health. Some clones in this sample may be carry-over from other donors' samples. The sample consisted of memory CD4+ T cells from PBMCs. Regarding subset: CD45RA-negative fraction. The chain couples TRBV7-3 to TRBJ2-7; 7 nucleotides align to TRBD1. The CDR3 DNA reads TGTGCCAGCAGCTTAATGGGCCCAGGGGGCTCCTACGAGCAGTACTTC. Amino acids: CASSLMGPGGSYEQYF.